Detailed here is one TCR beta chain. The trim removed 7 bases at V and 8 bases at J, leaving 16 bases unmatched. The CDR3 extends over 15 amino acids. Germline loops: CDR1 MNHEY, CDR2 SMNVEV (reference sequence). This sample is drawn from a study of shared clonotypes between healthy human individuals. Overall study context: Researchers assigned three CD4 naive, three CD4 memory, two CD8 naive and one CD8 memory plate to each donor.

Terminally differentiated effector memory CD45RA+ cells were left out of the naive CD8 fraction, which was CD45RO-negative and positively selected for CCR7. Every subset had its genomic DNA shared out evenly among several immunoSEQ plates. Sequencing was performed with immunoSEQ multiplex PCR; in TCRdb, only in-frame clones are kept and a portion is missing. Of 1.5 million to 2.5 million clones listed, 85% to 95% were seen once; the top ten hold under 1.5%. The sequenced sample was naive CD8+ T cells sorted from blood. The V gene is TRBV27, the J gene TRBJ1-2; 7 nucleotides agree with TRBD1. The clonotype was recovered from a man between 18 and 29 years old in good health. Written as DNA, the CDR3 is TGTGCCAGCACCGCGGACAGGACCCGCGCGAGGGGCTACACCTTC. Encoded protein: CASTADRTRARGYTF.